A single sample gave rise to the 28 T cell receptor beta chains below, sequenced in a study of blood T cell repertoires in COVID-19. Clones were sequenced by immunoSEQ multiplex PCR, and TCRdb holds only the in-frame ones, with some missing. Of some 48,000 clones listed, 87% were seen once; the top ten hold around 25%. The material sequenced was peripheral blood. The receptors were sampled from a woman of 80 years or more in a cohort sampled during active or convalescent COVID-19.

The chain is built from TRBV5-1 and TRBJ2-1, with 8 nucleotides matching TRBD2. Looked up from germline, CDR1 is SGHRS and CDR2 is YFSETQ. CDR3 length: 18 amino acids. With V trimmed by 4 bases and J by 1 base, 13 bases remained unmatched. The DNA for the CDR3 is TGCGCCAGCAGCGCGGCGGGCGGTACTAGCGGTTCCTACAATGAGCAGTTCTTC. Protein product: CASSAAGGTSGSYNEQFF. Together with reference TRBV5-1 and TRBJ2-1, the CDR3 gives the full variable domain: KAGVTQTPRYLIKTRGQQVTLSCSPISGHRSVSWYQQTPGQGLQFLFEYFSETQRNKGNFPGRFSGRQFSNSRSEMNVSTLELGDSALYLCASSAAGGTSGSYNEQFFGPGTRLTVL.

The chain employs TRBV7-2 and TRBJ1-1; TRBD1 is a possible D gene (5 bases). This CDR3 spans 14 amino acids. Germline V gene lookup returns CDR1 SGHTA and CDR2 FQGNSA. Trimming removed 2 bases at V and 3 bases at J, with 10 bases between. Written as DNA, the CDR3 is TGTGCCAGCAGCTTATCCAGGGATGACACTGAAGCTTTCTTT. Translated: CASSLSRDDTEAFF.

The chain employs TRBV9 and TRBJ2-1, with 14 bases aligning to TRBD2. The V gene's germline CDR1 is SGDLS and CDR2 YYNGEE. CDR3 length: 17 amino acids. J was trimmed by 9 bases and V by 0 bases; bases with no gene match: 8. CDR3 bases: TGTGCCAGCAGCGTAGAGAGGGGGACTAGCGGGAGCGTTGAGCAGTTCTTC. Its translation is CASSVERGTSGSVEQFF.

V is TRBV19 and J is TRBJ1-1, with TRBD1 matching over 9 bases. CDR3 length: 14 amino acids. Germline V CDR1 and CDR2: LNHDA, SQIVND (reference sequence). The trim removed 7 bases at V and 4 bases at J, leaving 7 bases unmatched. The CDR3 spells CASMGQGSLTEAFF. Here the CDR3 DNA reads TGTGCCAGTATGGGACAGGGTTCCCTCACTGAAGCTTTCTTT.

The rearrangement joins TRBV7-2 to TRBJ2-1; TRBD2 matches 8 bases. V trimming: 5 bases; J trimming: 8 bases; junction bases outside the gene matches: 8. The CDR3 has 14 amino acids. Germline V gene data show CDR1 as SGHTA and CDR2 as FQGNSA. The CDR3: CASSPGLAEHEQFF. CDR3 nucleotide sequence: TGTGCCAGCAGCCCAGGACTAGCCGAGCATGAGCAGTTCTTC.

The chain is built from TRBV9 and TRBJ2-2; 7 bases line up with TRBD2. Trimming cost V 0 bases and J 3 bases; bases outside gene matches: 5. The CDR3 runs to 16 residues. Germline CDR1 SGDLS, CDR2 YYNGEE. The CDR3 loop reads CASSVGPSGYTGELFF. The CDR3 DNA is TGTGCCAGCAGCGTAGGTCCTAGCGGATACACCGGGGAGCTGTTTTTT.

The chain combines TRBV3-1 (or the pseudogene TRBV3-2) with TRBJ2-3; 11 bases map to TRBD2. The CDR3 is made up of 16 amino acids. With 3 bases clipped from V and 1 base from J, the junction kept 3 bases outside the gene matches. Germline CDR1 reads LGHDT; CDR2 reads YNNKEL (reference sequence). CDR3 residues: CASSQLAGGGTDTQYF. DNA for the CDR3: TGTGCCAGCAGCCAGTTAGCGGGAGGGGGCACAGATACGCAGTATTTT.

This clone was detected only once. This chain connects TRBV7-3 to TRBJ2-5, with D tentatively TRBD1 (6 bases). There are 15 residues in the CDR3. The V and J ends lost 5 bases and 1 base respectively, with 14 bases between them. The germline CDR1 and CDR2 sequences are SGHTA and FQGTGA. The CDR3 here is CASSKFTGIQETQYF. CDR3 sequence (DNA): TGTGCCAGCAGCAAGTTCACAGGGATCCAAGAGACCCAGTACTTC.

Here the CDR3 DNA reads TGTGCCAGCAGCCTACGGGACACTTCACCCCTCCACTTT. Encoded protein: CASSLRDTSPLHF. The V call is TRBV3-1 (or the pseudogene TRBV3-2), the J call TRBJ1-6; weak D call: TRBD1 (6 bases). With 4 bases removed from V and 9 bases from J, the gap between germline ends came to 10 bases. The CDR3 covers 13 residues. In germline, CDR1 is LGHDT, CDR2 YNNKEL (reference sequence).

The J gene is TRBJ1-3, the V gene TRBV3-1 (or the pseudogene TRBV3-2), with TRBD1 as a possible D gene (6 bases). Trimming stripped 4 bases from V and 0 bases from J, with 13 bases between. The CDR3 length is 16 residues. CDR1 LGHDT and CDR2 YNNKEL come from the germline V gene (reference sequence). This CDR3 reads CASSLQGTFSGNTIYF. The CDR3 DNA is TGTGCCAGCAGCCTCCAGGGGACCTTCTCTGGAAACACCATATATTTT.

The chain is built from TRBV29-1 and TRBJ2-1; TRBD1 agrees at 8 bases. Germline V gene lookup returns CDR1 SQVTM and CDR2 ANQGSEA. This CDR3 has 12 amino acids. With 8 bases clipped from V and 8 bases from J, the junction kept 8 bases outside the gene matches. The CDR3 reads CSIADRVDEQFF. DNA for the CDR3: TGCAGCATAGCGGACAGGGTCGATGAGCAGTTCTTC.

This clone was found once. The chain is built from TRBV5-6 and TRBJ1-5; D is unclear. The CDR3 is 18 residues long. The germline V gene has CDR1 SGHDT and CDR2 YYEEEE. V was pared by 2 bases and J by 0 bases, with 18 bases between. CDR3 residues: CASSFVGTETYSNQPQHF. The CDR3 DNA reads as TGTGCCAGCAGCTTTGTCGGCACAGAGACGTATAGCAATCAGCCCCAGCATTTT.

The chain uses TRBV11-2 and TRBJ1-2, with a possible D match to TRBD1 (6 bases). Trimming stripped 4 bases from V and 6 bases from J, with 9 bases between. Germline CDR1 and CDR2: SGHAT and FQNNGV. The CDR3 covers 12 residues. CDR3 nucleotide sequence: TGTGCCAGCAGCTGGGCAGGGGATGGCTACACCTTC. This encodes CASSWAGDGYTF.

This chain connects TRBV19 to TRBJ1-4; D is possibly TRBD1 (5 bases). Trimming left V 2 bases short and J 1 base short, with 8 bases between. Germline lookup yields CDR1 LNHDA and CDR2 SQIVND (reference sequence). The CDR3 runs 15 residues. CDR3 sequence: CASSIQGLTNEKLFF. The CDR3 region has the DNA TGTGCCAGTAGTATACAGGGATTAACTAATGAAAAACTGTTTTTT.

This clone was found a few times. The chain recombines TRBV5-6 with TRBJ2-5; 7 bases are shared with TRBD2. With 0 bases clipped from V and 2 bases from J, the junction kept 1 base outside the gene matches. Per germline, CDR1 SGHDT and CDR2 YYEEEE. The length of the CDR3 is 14 residues. The chain's CDR3 is CASSLASGQETQYF. The CDR3 bases are TGTGCCAGCAGCTTGGCTAGCGGACAAGAGACCCAGTACTTC.

This rearrangement joins TRBV7-9 to TRBJ1-6, with 8 nucleotides matching TRBD1. The CDR3 extends over 15 amino acids. Germline values: CDR1 SEHNR, CDR2 FQNEAQ (reference sequence). The V and J ends lost 5 bases and 7 bases, in that order; junction bases with no gene match: 7. The CDR3 is CASSPGTGKNSPLHF. The CDR3 DNA reads as TGTGCCAGCAGCCCCGGGACAGGCAAAAATTCACCCCTCCACTTT.

The gene calls are TRBV4-2 and TRBJ1-4; possibly TRBD1 for D (5 bases). Trimming pared 3 bases from V and 6 bases from J, leaving 17 bases between. This CDR3 contains 16 residues. Germline-derived CDR1 and CDR2 are LGHNA and YNFKEQ. The DNA of the CDR3 is TGTGCCAGCAGCCACCAACCTTCCGGACATGATGAAAAACTGTTTTTT. Protein sequence: CASSHQPSGHDEKLFF.

The rearrangement joins TRBV30 to TRBJ1-2; D is unclear. This CDR3 region has 12 residues. The ends were cut back, 4 bases at V and 5 bases at J, with 11 bases in the middle. Germline CDR1 GTSNPN, CDR2 SVGIG (reference sequence). CDR3 in amino acids: CAWNPREYGYTF. CDR3 DNA: TGTGCCTGGAACCCCCGGGAGTATGGCTACACCTTC.

The chain's CDR3 is CAISGGTGNYGYTF. The CDR3, as DNA: TGTGCCATCAGTGGAGGGACAGGGAACTATGGCTACACCTTC. The chain joins TRBV10-3 to TRBJ1-2; TRBD1 matches 9 bases. The junction had 2 bases not matched to a gene; V was cut back by 4 bases and J by 2 bases. The CDR3 is 14 amino acids. From germline, CDR1 is ENHRY and CDR2 SYGVKD.

The rearrangement links TRBV28 to TRBJ2-1; 13 bases line up with TRBD2. The junction had 11 bases not matched to a gene; V was cut back by 6 bases and J by 9 bases. The CDR3 loop spans 16 amino acids. The germline CDR1 and CDR2 sequences are MDHEN and SYDVKM. For the CDR3, the DNA is TGTGCCAGCAGGCCACTAGGGACTAGCGGGAATATTGAGCAGTTCTTC. Translation gives CASRPLGTSGNIEQFF. The whole variable domain, remainder taken from reference TRBV28 and TRBJ2-1, is DVKVTQSSRYLVKRTGEKVFLECVQDMDHENMFWYRQDPGLGLRLIYFSYDVKMKEKGDIPEGYSVSREKKERFSLILESASTNQTSMYLCASRPLGTSGNIEQFFGPGTRLTVL.

This chain connects TRBV3-1 (or the pseudogene TRBV3-2) to TRBJ1-3; no definite D call. The CDR3 has 15 residues. The germline V gene encodes CDR1 LGHDT and CDR2 YNNKEL (reference sequence). The V end was cut by 0 bases, the J end by 5 bases, with 11 bases between. CDR3 region: CASSQDSNSRNTIYF. The DNA of the CDR3 is TGTGCCAGCAGCCAAGATTCAAACAGCAGAAACACCATATATTTT.

This clone was counted only a few times. The sample holds other DNA sequences that translate to the same CDR3. This CDR3 reads CASSPGQSNTEAFF. The CDR3 coding sequence is TGTGCCAGCTCACCGGGACAGTCGAACACTGAAGCTTTCTTT. The chain uses TRBV18 and TRBJ1-1; 7 bases align to TRBD1. V gave up 3 bases and J gave up 1 base; unmatched junction bases: 2. CDR3 length: 14 residues. CDR1 is KGHSH, CDR2 LQKENI, per germline.

In its sample, this clone was seen once. V gene TRBV3-1 (or the pseudogene TRBV3-2) combines with J gene TRBJ2-1, with 7 positions matching TRBD2. The CDR3 spans 14 residues. The trim removed 6 bases at V and 8 bases at J, leaving 10 bases unmatched. The V gene's germline CDR1 is LGHDT and CDR2 YNNKEL (reference sequence). CDR3 bases: TGTGCCAGCAGTCCTGGACTAGTAATCGATGAGCAGTTCTTC. It is translated as CASSPGLVIDEQFF.

A few counts support this clone. The J gene is TRBJ1-6, the V gene TRBV11-3; no firm D call. Trimming stripped 5 bases from V and 10 bases from J, with 12 bases between. The CDR3 totals 13 residues. Germline CDR1 and CDR2: SGHNT and YENEEA. The CDR3 sequence: CASSLDGVSPLHF. The CDR3 DNA follows: TGTGCCAGCAGCCTGGACGGGGTCTCACCCCTCCACTTT.

The chain carries TRBV7-3 and TRBJ1-1; 8 bases map to TRBD1. The CDR3 runs 13 residues. Unmatched junction bases numbered 4, after V lost 5 bases and J lost 5 bases. Germline loops: CDR1 SGHTA, CDR2 FQGTGA. The CDR3 is CASSGQGGTEAFF. The CDR3 nucleotides are TGTGCCAGCAGCGGACAGGGTGGGACTGAAGCTTTCTTT.

The chain links TRBV4-3 to TRBJ1-3; tentatively, D is TRBD1 (5 bases). The length of the CDR3 is 15 residues. Germline assignment: CDR1 LGHNA and CDR2 YSLEER. The V end was cut by 0 bases, the J end by 1 base, with 7 bases between. Here the CDR3 DNA reads TGCGCCAGCAGCCAAGATGCAGGGTCTGGAAACACCATATATTTT. Translation gives CASSQDAGSGNTIYF.

This clone was seen just once. This sequence joins TRBV6-5 and TRBJ1-1; possible D gene TRBD1, 6 bases. The CDR3 is 15 amino acids. V lost 5 bases to trimming and J lost 1 base, with 14 bases between them. The germline gives CDR1 MNHEY, CDR2 SVGAGI. CDR3 amino acids: CASSPDRLRNTEAFF. CDR3 sequence (DNA): TGTGCCAGCAGTCCCGACAGGCTGAGGAACACTGAAGCTTTCTTT.

V usage is TRBV29-1 and J usage is TRBJ1-2; 9 nucleotides agree with TRBD1. This CDR3 comprises 14 residues. Germline loops: CDR1 SQVTM, CDR2 ANQGSEA. The V gene end was trimmed by 4 bases and the J gene end by 2 bases; junction bases not matched to a gene: 5. The CDR3 nucleotides read TGCAGCGTTGGCCCCGGGACAGGGAACTATGGCTACACCTTC. It translates to CSVGPGTGNYGYTF. The variable domain in full, with the rest retrieved from reference TRBV29-1 and TRBJ1-2, is SAVISQKPSRDICQRGTSLTIQCQVDSQVTMMFWYRQQPGQSLTLIATANQGSEATYESGFVIDKFPISRPNLTFSTLTVSNMSPEDSSIYLCSVGPGTGNYGYTFGSGTRLTVV.